This T cell receptor (beta chain) was recorded in a study of shared clonotypes between healthy human individuals. Template for every sorted-subset replicate PCR totaled about 200 ng DNA, around 32,000 T cell genomes. Data came from immunoSEQ multiplex PCR; TCRdb stores just in-frame clones and leaves some out. The data show around 2,000,000 clones, 90% to 95% seen once. Germline V CDR1 and CDR2: GTSNPN, SVGIG (reference sequence). The CDR3 length is 16 residues. Trimming stripped 3 bases from V and 4 bases from J, with 16 bases between. V usage is TRBV30 and J usage is TRBJ1-6; D remains ambiguous. The source is a man between 18 and 35 years old in good health. Specimen: naive CD4+ T cells sorted from blood. The subset was: CD45RA+ positively selected. The CDR3 DNA sequence: TGTGCCTGGAGCATCGGGAGAGACGGGTATAATTCACCCCTCCACTTT. It is translated as CAWSIGRDGYNSPLHF.